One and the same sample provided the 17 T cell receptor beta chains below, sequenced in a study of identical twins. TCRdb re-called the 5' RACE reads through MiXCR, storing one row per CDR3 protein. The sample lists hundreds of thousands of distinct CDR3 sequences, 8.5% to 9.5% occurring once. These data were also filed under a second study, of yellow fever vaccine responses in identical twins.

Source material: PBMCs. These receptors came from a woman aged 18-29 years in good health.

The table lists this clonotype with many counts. CDR3 loop: CASSLPERTSGSEQYF. CDR3 coding DNA: TGCGCCAGCAGCTTGCCCGAACGGACTAGCGGGAGCGAGCAGTACTTC. This chain uses TRBV5-1 with TRBJ2-7, with TRBD2 matching over 13 bases. The CDR3 has 16 residues. V shed 1 base, J shed 6 bases, and the junction held 7 bases outside the gene matches. Germline V CDR1 and CDR2: SGHRS, YFSETQ.

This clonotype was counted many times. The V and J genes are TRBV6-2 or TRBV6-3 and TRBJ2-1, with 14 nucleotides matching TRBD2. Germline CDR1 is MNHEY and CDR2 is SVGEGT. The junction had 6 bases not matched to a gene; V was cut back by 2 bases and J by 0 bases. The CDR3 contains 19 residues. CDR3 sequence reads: CASSYNPGTSGSSYNEQFF. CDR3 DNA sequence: TGTGCCAGCAGTTACAATCCCGGGACTAGCGGGAGCTCCTACAATGAGCAGTTCTTC.

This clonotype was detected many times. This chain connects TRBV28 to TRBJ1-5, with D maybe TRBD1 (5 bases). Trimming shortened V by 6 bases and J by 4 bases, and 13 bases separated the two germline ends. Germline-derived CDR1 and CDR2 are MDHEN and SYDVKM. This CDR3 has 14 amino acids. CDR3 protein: CASRYGGQNQPQHF. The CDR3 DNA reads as TGTGCCAGCAGATACGGGGGTCAAAATCAGCCCCAGCATTTT.

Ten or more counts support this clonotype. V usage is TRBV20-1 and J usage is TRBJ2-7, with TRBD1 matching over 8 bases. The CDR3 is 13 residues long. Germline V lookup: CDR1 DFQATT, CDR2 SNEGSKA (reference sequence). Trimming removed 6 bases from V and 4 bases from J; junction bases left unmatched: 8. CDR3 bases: TGCAGTGCCCCCATCACAGGGGGGTACGAGCAGTACTTC. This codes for CSAPITGGYEQYF.

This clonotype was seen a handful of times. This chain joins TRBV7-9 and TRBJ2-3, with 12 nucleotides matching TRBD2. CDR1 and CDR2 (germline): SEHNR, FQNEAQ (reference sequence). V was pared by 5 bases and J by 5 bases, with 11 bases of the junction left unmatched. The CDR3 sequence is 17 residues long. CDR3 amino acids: CASSPTGLAGIGDTQYF. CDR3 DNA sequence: TGTGCCAGCAGCCCAACCGGACTAGCGGGAATAGGAGATACGCAGTATTTT.

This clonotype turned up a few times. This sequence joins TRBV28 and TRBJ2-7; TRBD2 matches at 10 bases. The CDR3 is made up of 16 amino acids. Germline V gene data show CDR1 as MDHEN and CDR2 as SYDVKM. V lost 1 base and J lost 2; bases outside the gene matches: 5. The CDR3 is CASSLSASGGPYEQYF. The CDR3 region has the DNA TGTGCCAGCAGTTTATCGGCTAGCGGGGGACCCTACGAGCAGTACTTC.

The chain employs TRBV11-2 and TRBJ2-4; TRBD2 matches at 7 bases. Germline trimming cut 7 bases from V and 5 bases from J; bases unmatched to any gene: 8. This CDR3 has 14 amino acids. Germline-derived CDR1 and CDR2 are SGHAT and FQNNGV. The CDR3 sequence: CASTLDGRQNIQYF. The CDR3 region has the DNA TGTGCCAGCACCTTGGACGGGAGGCAAAACATTCAGTACTTC. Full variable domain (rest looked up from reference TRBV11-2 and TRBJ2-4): EAGVAQSPRYKIIEKRQSVAFWCNPISGHATLYWYQQILGQGPKLLIQFQNNGVVDDSQLPKDRFSAERLKGVDSTLKIQPAKLEDSAVYLCASTLDGRQNIQYFGAGTRLSVL.

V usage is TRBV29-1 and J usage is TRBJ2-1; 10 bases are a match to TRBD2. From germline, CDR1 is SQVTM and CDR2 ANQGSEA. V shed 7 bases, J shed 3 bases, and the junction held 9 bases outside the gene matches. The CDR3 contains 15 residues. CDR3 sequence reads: CSGLPLAGDYNEQFF. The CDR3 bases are TGCAGCGGACTTCCTCTAGCGGGGGACTACAATGAGCAGTTCTTC.

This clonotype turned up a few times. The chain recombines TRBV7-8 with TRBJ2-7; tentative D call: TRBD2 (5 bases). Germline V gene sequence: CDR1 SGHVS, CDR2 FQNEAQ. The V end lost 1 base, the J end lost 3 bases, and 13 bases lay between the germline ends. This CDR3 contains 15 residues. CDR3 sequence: CASSLEVASHYEQYF. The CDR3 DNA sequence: TGTGCCAGCAGCTTAGAAGTAGCGTCACACTACGAGCAGTACTTC.

CDR3 bases: TGTGCCAGCAGTAACTCCAGGGGATTCTACGAGCAGTACTTC. It yields the protein CASSNSRGFYEQYF. This rearrangement joins TRBV12-3 or TRBV12-4 to TRBJ2-7; D possibly corresponds to TRBD1 (6 bases). V was shortened by 5 bases and J by 3 bases, with 14 bases between the two germline ends. The CDR3 sequence is 14 residues long.

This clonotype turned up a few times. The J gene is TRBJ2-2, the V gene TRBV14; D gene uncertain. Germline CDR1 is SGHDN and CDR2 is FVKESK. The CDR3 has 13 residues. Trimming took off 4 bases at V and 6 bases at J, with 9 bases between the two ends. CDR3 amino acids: CASSPNFAGELFF. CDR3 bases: TGTGCCAGCAGCCCCAACTTCGCCGGGGAGCTGTTTTTT.

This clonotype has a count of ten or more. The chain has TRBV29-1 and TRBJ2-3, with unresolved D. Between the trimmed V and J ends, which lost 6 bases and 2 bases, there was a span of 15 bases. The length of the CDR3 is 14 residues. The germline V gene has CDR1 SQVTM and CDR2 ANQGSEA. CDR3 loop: CSVAGGSSTDTQYF. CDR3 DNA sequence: TGCAGCGTGGCCGGTGGATCATCCACAGATACGCAGTATTTT.

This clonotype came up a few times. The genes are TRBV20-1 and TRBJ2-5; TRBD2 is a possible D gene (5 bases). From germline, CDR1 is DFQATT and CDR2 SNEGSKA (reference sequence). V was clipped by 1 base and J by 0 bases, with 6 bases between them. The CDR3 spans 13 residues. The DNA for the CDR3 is TGCAGTGCTAGAGGGGGAGACCAAGAGACCCAGTACTTC. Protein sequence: CSARGGDQETQYF.

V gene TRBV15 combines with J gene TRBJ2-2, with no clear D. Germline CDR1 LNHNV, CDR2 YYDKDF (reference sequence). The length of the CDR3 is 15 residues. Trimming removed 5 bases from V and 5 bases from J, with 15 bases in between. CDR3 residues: CATSDRLGNTGELFF. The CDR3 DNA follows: TGTGCCACCAGCGACCGGCTAGGGAATACCGGGGAGCTGTTTTTT. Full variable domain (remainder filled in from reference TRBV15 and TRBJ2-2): DAMVIQNPRYQVTQFGKPVTLSCSQTLNHNVMYWYQQKSSQAPKLLFHYYDKDFNNEADTPDNFQSRRPNTSFCFLDIRSPGLGDTAMYLCATSDRLGNTGELFFGEGSRLTVL.

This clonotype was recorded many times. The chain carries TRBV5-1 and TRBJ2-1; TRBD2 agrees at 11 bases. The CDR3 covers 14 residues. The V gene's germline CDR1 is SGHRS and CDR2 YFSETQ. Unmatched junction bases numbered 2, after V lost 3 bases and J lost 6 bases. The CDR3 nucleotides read TGCGCCAGCAGCTCAGGGACTAGCGGCAATGAGCAGTTCTTC. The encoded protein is CASSSGTSGNEQFF.

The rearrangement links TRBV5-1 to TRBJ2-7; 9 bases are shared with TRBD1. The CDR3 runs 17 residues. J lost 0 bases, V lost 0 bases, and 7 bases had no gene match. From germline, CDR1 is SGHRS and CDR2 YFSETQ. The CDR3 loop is CASSLAPGQGRSYEQYF. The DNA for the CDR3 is TGCGCCAGCAGCTTGGCCCCAGGACAGGGGCGCTCCTACGAGCAGTACTTC.

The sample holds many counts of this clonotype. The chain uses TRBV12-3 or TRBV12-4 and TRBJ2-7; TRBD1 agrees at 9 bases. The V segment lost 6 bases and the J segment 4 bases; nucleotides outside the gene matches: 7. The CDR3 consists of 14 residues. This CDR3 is CASSLQGAVYEQYF. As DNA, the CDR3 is TGTGCCAGCAGCCTACAGGGGGCGGTTTACGAGCAGTACTTC.